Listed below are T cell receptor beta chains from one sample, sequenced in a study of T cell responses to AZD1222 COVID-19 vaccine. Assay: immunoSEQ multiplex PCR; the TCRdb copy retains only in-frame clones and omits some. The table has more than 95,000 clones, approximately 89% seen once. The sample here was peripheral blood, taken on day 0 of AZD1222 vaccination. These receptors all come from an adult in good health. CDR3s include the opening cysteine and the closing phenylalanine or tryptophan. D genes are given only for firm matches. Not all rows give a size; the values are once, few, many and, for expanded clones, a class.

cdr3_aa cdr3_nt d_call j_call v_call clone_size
CASSQELTYGYTF TGCGCCAGCAGCCAAGAACTAACCTATGGCTACACCTTC . TRBJ1-2 TRBV4-1 .
CASSPLRDQPQHF TGCGCCAGCAGCCCTCTGAGGGATCAGCCCCAGCATTTT . TRBJ1-5 TRBV4-3 .
CASSLVLTGINTIYF TGTGCCAGCAGCCTCGTACTTACAGGGATAAACACCATATATTTT . TRBJ1-3 TRBV7-2 .
CASSLEGGQVNQPQHF TGTGCCAGCAGCTTAGAGGGCGGACAGGTCAATCAGCCCCAGCATTTT TRBD1 TRBJ1-5 TRBV7-9 few
CASSPQGTGNTIYF TGTGCCAGCAGCCCACAGGGGACTGGAAACACCATATATTTT TRBD1 TRBJ1-3 TRBV9 .
CASSLSPRTGRNGYTF TGTGCCAGCAGTTTATCTCCGAGGACAGGGAGGAATGGCTACACCTTC TRBD1 TRBJ1-2 TRBV28 .
CASRGLLEGFDTQYF TGCGCCAGCAGAGGGCTTCTAGAAGGTTTCGATACGCAGTATTTT . TRBJ2-3 TRBV5-1 .
CASRGLGARETQYF TGTGCCAGCAGGGGACTAGGGGCGCGGGAGACCCAGTACTTC TRBD2 TRBJ2-5 TRBV11-2 .
CASSTQTGVNTEAFF TGTGCCAGCAGTACCCAGACAGGGGTGAACACTGAAGCTTTCTTT TRBD1 TRBJ1-1 TRBV27 .
CASSTGTVLYSNQPQHF TGCGCCAGCAGCACCGGGACAGTACTCTATAGCAATCAGCCCCAGCATTTT TRBD1 TRBJ1-5 TRBV5-1 few
CASSSRGQGRSYEQYF TGTGCCAGCAGTAGCAGGGGACAGGGGAGGTCCTACGAGCAGTACTTC TRBD1 TRBJ2-7 TRBV2 .
CASSRGDRSSSYEQYF TGCGCCAGCAGTCGAGGGGACCGCTCAAGCTCCTACGAGCAGTACTTC . TRBJ2-7 TRBV23-1 .
CASSPGGGRYPGELFF TGTGCCAGCAGCCCCGGTGGGGGGCGATACCCCGGGGAGCTGTTTTTT . TRBJ2-2 TRBV13 .
CASKGVVEKLFF TGTGCCAGCAAAGGGGTGGTTGAAAAACTGTTTTTT . TRBJ1-4 TRBV28 .
CASSLLAKNEQFF TGTGCCAGCAGCCTCCTAGCGAAGAATGAGCAGTTCTTC . TRBJ2-1 TRBV6-2/TRBV6-3 once
CASSRDVNYGYTF TGTGCCAGCAGCCGTGACGTAAACTATGGCTACACCTTC . TRBJ1-2 TRBV7-2 .
CASSQPLLRDNEQFF TGTGCCAGCAGTCAGCCCCTCCTCCGGGACAATGAGCAGTTCTTC . TRBJ2-1 TRBV27 .
CAGDATRNAYEQYF TGTGCCGGGGACGCAACACGGAACGCCTACGAGCAGTACTTC . TRBJ2-7 TRBV27 .
CASSLYITVEQYF TGTGCCAGCAGCTTGTATATTACCGTCGAGCAGTACTTC . TRBJ2-7 TRBV7-2 .
CASSLTQGAAGELFF TGTGCCAGCAGCCTAACGCAGGGGGCAGCCGGGGAGCTGTTTTTT TRBD1 TRBJ2-2 TRBV7-2 .
CASSFPRHNQPQHF TGTGCCAGCAGTTTCCCTAGGCATAATCAGCCCCAGCATTTT . TRBJ1-5 TRBV28 .
CASSSQGGVQNEKLFF TGTGCCAGCAGCTCCCAAGGGGGGGTACAAAATGAAAAACTGTTTTTT . TRBJ1-4 TRBV7-2 .
CASSLVLNTEAFF TGTGCCAGCTCACTGGTATTGAACACTGAAGCTTTCTTT . TRBJ1-1 TRBV18 .
CASSLREMMVVRNQPQHF TGTGCCAGCAGTTTAAGGGAGATGATGGTAGTGCGCAATCAGCCCCAGCATTTT . TRBJ1-5 TRBV28 .
CASSRTSLTDTQYF TGTGCCAGTAGTAGGACTAGTTTAACAGATACGCAGTATTTT TRBD2 TRBJ2-3 TRBV19 .
CASSKAPVAGPPTVYNSPLHF TGTGCCAGCAGCAAAGCGCCGGTGGCAGGGCCTCCAACGGTATATAATTCACCCCTCCACTTT . TRBJ1-6 TRBV21-1 .
CASIGDLASEQYF TGTGCCAGCATCGGAGATCTAGCGTCCGAGCAGTACTTC . TRBJ2-7 TRBV28 .
CASTPGTGAFTEAFF TGTGCCAGTACTCCGGGAACAGGGGCATTCACTGAAGCTTTCTTT TRBD1 TRBJ1-1 TRBV19 .
CASRTFPNQPQHF TGTGCCAGCAGAACGTTCCCCAATCAGCCCCAGCATTTT . TRBJ1-5 TRBV6-5 .